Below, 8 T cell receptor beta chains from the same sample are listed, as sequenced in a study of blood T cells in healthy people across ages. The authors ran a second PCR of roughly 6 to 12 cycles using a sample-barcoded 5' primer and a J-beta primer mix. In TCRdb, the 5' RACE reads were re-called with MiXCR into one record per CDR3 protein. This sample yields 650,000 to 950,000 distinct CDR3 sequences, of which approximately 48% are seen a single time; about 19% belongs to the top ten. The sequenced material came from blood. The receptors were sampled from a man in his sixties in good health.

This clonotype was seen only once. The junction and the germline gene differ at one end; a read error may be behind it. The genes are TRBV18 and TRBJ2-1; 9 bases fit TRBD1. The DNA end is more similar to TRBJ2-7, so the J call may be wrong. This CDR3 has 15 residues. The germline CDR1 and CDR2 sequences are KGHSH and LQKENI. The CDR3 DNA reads TGTGCCGGCTCACAGACAGGGGGAAGTTACAATGAGCAGTACTTC. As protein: CAGSQTGGSYNEQYF.

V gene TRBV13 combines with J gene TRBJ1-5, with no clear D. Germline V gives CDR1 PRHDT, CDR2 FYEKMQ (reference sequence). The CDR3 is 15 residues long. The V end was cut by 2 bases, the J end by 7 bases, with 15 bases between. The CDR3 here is CASSLRSEGTQPQHF. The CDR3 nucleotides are TGTGCCAGCAGCTTAAGGTCGGAAGGAACGCAGCCCCAGCATTTT.

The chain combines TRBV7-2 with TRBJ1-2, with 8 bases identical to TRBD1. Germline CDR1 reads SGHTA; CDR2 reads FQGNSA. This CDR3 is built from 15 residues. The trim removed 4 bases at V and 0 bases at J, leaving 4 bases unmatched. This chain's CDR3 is CASSSQGQANYGYTF. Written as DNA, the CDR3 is TGTGCCAGCAGCTCTCAGGGACAGGCTAACTATGGCTACACCTTC.

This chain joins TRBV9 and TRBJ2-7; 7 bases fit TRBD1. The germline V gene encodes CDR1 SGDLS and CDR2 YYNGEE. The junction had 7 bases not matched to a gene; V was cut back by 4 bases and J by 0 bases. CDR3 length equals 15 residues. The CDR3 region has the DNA TGTGCCAGCAGCACCGGGACAGAAAGCTCCTACGAGCAGTACTTC. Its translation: CASSTGTESSYEQYF.

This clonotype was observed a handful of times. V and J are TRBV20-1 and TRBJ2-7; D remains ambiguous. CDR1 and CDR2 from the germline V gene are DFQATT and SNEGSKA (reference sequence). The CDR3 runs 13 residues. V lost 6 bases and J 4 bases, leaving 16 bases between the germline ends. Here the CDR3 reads CSAVETVRYEQYF. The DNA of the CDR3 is TGCAGTGCGGTGGAGACGGTTCGGTACGAGCAGTACTTC.

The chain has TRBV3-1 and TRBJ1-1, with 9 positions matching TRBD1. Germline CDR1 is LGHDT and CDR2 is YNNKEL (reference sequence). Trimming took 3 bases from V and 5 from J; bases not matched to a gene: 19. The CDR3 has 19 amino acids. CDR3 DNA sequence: TGTGCCAGCAGCCACGCCCTACTCCGGCCGCGGGACAGGGAAACTGAAGCTTTCTTT. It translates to CASSHALLRPRDRETEAFF.

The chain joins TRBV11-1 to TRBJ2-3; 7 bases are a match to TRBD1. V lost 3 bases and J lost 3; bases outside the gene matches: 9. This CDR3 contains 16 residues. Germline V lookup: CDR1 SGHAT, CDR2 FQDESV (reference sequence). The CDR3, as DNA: TGTGCCAGCAGCTTCACAGACAGGGTCTTTACAGATACGCAGTATTTT. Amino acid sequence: CASSFTDRVFTDTQYF.

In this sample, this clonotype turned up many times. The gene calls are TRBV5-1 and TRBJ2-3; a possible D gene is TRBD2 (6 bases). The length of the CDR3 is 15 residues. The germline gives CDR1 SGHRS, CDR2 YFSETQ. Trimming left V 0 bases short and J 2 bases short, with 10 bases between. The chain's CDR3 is CASSLASGDTDTQYF. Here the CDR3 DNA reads TGCGCCAGCAGCTTGGCCTCGGGGGACACAGATACGCAGTATTTT.